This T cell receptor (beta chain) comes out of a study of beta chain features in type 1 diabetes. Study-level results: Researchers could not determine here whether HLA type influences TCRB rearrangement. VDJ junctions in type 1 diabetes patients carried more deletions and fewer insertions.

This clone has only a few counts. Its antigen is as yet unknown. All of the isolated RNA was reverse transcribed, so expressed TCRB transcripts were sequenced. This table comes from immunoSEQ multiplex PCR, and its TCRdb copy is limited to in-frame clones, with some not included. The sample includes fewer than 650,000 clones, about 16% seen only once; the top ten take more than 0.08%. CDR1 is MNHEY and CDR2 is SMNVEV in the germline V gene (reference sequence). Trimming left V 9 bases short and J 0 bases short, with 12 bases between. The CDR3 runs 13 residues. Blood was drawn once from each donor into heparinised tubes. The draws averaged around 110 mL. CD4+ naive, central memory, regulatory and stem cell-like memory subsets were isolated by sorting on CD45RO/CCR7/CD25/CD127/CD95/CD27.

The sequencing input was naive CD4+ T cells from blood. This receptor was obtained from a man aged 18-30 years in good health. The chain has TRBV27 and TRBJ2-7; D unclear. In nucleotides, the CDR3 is TGTGCCAGTCGCCAGGATTACTCCTACGAGCAGTACTTC. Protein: CASRQDYSYEQYF.